The rows below give T cell receptor beta chains drawn from one sample of a study of blood T cell repertoires in COVID-19. Measured with immunoSEQ multiplex PCR; TCRdb has only the in-frame clones, and not every one. The table shows a few hundred thousand clones, with 88% occurring only once. The sequencing sample was made of peripheral blood. These receptors originate from a woman in her 70s with COVID-19, enrolled during active disease. The CDR3 runs from the conserved cysteine through the conserved F or W. The order of the fields is D gene, V gene, clone size, J gene, CDR3 protein, CDR3 DNA. D genes are given only for firm matches. Only some rows state a clone size, as once, few, many or a class for expanded clones.

>.|TRBV11-2|.|TRBJ2-3
CASSLGVSGSTDTQYF
TGTGCCAGCAGCTTAGGTGTTAGCGGTAGCACAGATACGCAGTATTTT
>.|TRBV6-5|.|TRBJ1-5
CASNSHSNQPQHF
TGTGCCAGCAATTCCCATAGCAATCAGCCCCAGCATTTT
>TRBD1|TRBV10-3|.|TRBJ1-2
CAISGRQGSDYGYTF
TGTGCCATCAGTGGAAGACAGGGTTCAGACTATGGCTACACCTTC
>.|TRBV30|.|TRBJ2-7
CAWSVGGSVYEQYF
TGTGCCTGGAGTGTAGGGGGATCCGTCTACGAGCAGTACTTC
>.|TRBV19|.|TRBJ2-7
CASSARDSISYEQYF
TGTGCCAGTAGTGCCCGGGACTCCATTTCCTACGAGCAGTACTTC
>TRBD2|TRBV27|.|TRBJ2-1
CASNLAGVSNEQFF
TGTGCCAGCAACCTAGCGGGAGTTTCCAATGAGCAGTTCTTC
>TRBD2|TRBV5-1|once|TRBJ2-1
CASSLRLAGDPYNEQFF
TGCGCCAGCAGCTTGAGGCTAGCGGGAGACCCCTACAATGAGCAGTTCTTC
>TRBD1|TRBV28|.|TRBJ1-2
CASSKHTGTGEGYTF
TGTGCCAGCAGCAAACATACCGGGACAGGGGAAGGCTACACCTTC
>.|TRBV7-2|.|TRBJ1-3
CASSLEQVRGNTIYF
TGTGCCAGCAGCTTAGAGCAGGTTCGTGGAAACACCATATATTTT
>.|TRBV24-1|.|TRBJ2-1
CATTGDNEQFF
TGTGCCACCACAGGGGACAATGAGCAGTTCTTC
>.|TRBV6-5|.|TRBJ1-6
CASTGRDYSPLHF
TGTGCCAGTACCGGACGGGACTATTCACCCCTCCACTTT
>TRBD1|TRBV15|.|TRBJ1-1
CATSREPGTGGAFF
TGTGCCACCAGCAGAGAACCGGGGACAGGGGGAGCTTTCTTT
>.|TRBV3-1/TRBV3-2|.|TRBJ1-6
CASSQGSGGSYNSPLHF
TGTGCCAGCAGCCAAGGATCCGGGGGCTCCTATAATTCACCCCTCCACTTT
>TRBD1|TRBV5-1|.|TRBJ2-5
CASSFNTGQQETQYF
TGCGCCAGCAGCTTCAATACGGGACAGCAAGAGACCCAGTACTTC
>.|TRBV28|.|TRBJ1-6
CASTSGDSPLHF
TGTGCCAGCACCTCAGGGGATTCACCCCTCCACTTT
>.|TRBV28|.|TRBJ1-2
CASIRSGPYGYTF
TGTGCCAGCATCCGATCGGGTCCGTATGGCTACACCTTC
>TRBD1|TRBV2|once|TRBJ1-2
CASSLTGAKGGYTF
TGTGCCAGCAGCCTCACAGGGGCCAAGGGCGGCTACACCTTC
>.|TRBV28|.|TRBJ1-4
CASSVQQGIEKLFF
TGTGCCAGCAGTGTACAACAGGGAATAGAAAAACTGTTTTTT
>TRBD1|TRBV28|.|TRBJ1-2
CASRDRGGYTF
TGTGCCAGCAGAGACAGGGGCGGCTACACCTTC
>TRBD1|TRBV15|.|TRBJ2-6
CATGDRGSPGANVLTF
TGTGCCACCGGCGACAGGGGGAGTCCTGGGGCCAACGTCCTGACTTTC
>TRBD1|TRBV7-9|.|TRBJ1-2
CASSSGQGLWGYTF
TGTGCCAGCAGCTCGGGACAGGGTTTATGGGGCTACACCTTC
>TRBD2|TRBV7-3|.|TRBJ2-1
CASSLAGVNEQFF
TGTGCCAGCAGCTTAGCGGGAGTCAACGAGCAGTTCTTC
>.|TRBV11-2|.|TRBJ2-3
CASSLDIAFGTDTQYF
TGTGCCAGCAGCTTAGATATAGCTTTTGGCACAGATACGCAGTATTTT
>.|TRBV30|once|TRBJ2-5
CAGKGQSRETQYF
TGTGCCGGAAAAGGACAATCAAGGGAGACCCAGTACTTC
>TRBD2|TRBV10-3|.|TRBJ2-1
CAIRSGLAGVHEQFF
TGTGCCATTCGGTCGGGACTAGCGGGAGTTCATGAGCAGTTCTTC
>.|TRBV27|.|TRBJ1-5
CASSSRGSSNQPQHF
TGTGCCAGCAGTTCAAGGGGAAGTAGCAATCAGCCCCAGCATTTT
>.|TRBV4-2|.|TRBJ1-2
CASSRGDYGYTF
TGTGCCAGCAGTCGGGGGGATTATGGCTACACCTTC
>.|TRBV30|once|TRBJ2-7
CAWTTGQGGYEQYF
TGTGCCTGGACCACAGGGCAGGGCGGCTACGAGCAGTACTTC
>.|TRBV28|.|TRBJ2-7
CASSLQRQTSSYEQYF
TGTGCCAGCAGTCTACAAAGACAGACAAGCTCCTACGAGCAGTACTTC
>TRBD1|TRBV28|few|TRBJ1-3
CASSPDRGAGNTIYF
TGTGCCAGCAGCCCAGACAGGGGGGCTGGAAACACCATATATTTT
>.|TRBV28|.|TRBJ1-1
CASSLDRNTEAFF
TGTGCCAGCAGTTTGGACAGAAACACTGAAGCTTTCTTT
>.|TRBV2|.|TRBJ1-6
CASSESRSYNSPLHF
TGTGCCAGCAGTGAGTCGCGCTCCTATAATTCACCCCTCCACTTT
>TRBD2|TRBV19|.|TRBJ2-1
CASSTRLAGEHYNEQFF
TGTGCCAGTAGTACTCGACTAGCGGGAGAGCACTACAATGAGCAGTTCTTC
>TRBD1|TRBV24-1|.|TRBJ2-2
CATRDRGQTGELFF
TGTGCCACCAGAGACAGGGGGCAAACCGGGGAGCTGTTTTTT
>TRBD2|TRBV5-1|.|TRBJ2-2
CASRRTSGDTGELFF
TGCGCCAGCAGGCGGACTAGCGGGGACACCGGGGAGCTGTTTTTT
>.|TRBV28|.|TRBJ1-2
CASRKATVEGYTF
TGTGCCAGCAGGAAGGCGACAGTCGAGGGCTACACCTTC
>TRBD1|TRBV7-9|.|TRBJ1-1
CASSPGQVYTEAFF
TGTGCCAGCAGCCCGGGACAGGTTTACACTGAAGCTTTCTTT
>TRBD1|TRBV29-1|.|TRBJ1-2
CSVEQDRSANYGYTF
TGCAGCGTTGAGCAGGACAGGTCGGCTAACTATGGCTACACCTTC
>TRBD1|TRBV28|.|TRBJ1-1
CASSPQTGARGTEAFF
TGTGCCAGCAGTCCCCAGACAGGGGCTAGGGGCACTGAAGCTTTCTTT
>TRBD1|TRBV30|.|TRBJ1-5
CAWSTGQGRHQPQHF
TGTGCCTGGAGTACCGGACAGGGCCGTCATCAGCCCCAGCATTTT
>TRBD1|TRBV3-1/TRBV3-2|.|TRBJ1-4
CASSLGQGDEKLFF
TGTGCCAGCAGCCTCGGACAGGGGGATGAAAAACTGTTTTTT
>TRBD1|TRBV12-5|.|TRBJ1-1
CASGLVLSGGITEAFF
TGTGCTAGTGGTTTGGTACTGTCAGGGGGCATCACTGAAGCTTTCTTT
>TRBD2|TRBV7-3|.|TRBJ2-5
CASSSTTRLREEDQYF
TGTGCCAGCAGCTCAACGACACGACTGCGGGAGGAGGACCAGTACTTC
>TRBD2|TRBV11-1|.|TRBJ2-1
CASSPGRRGTYNEQFF
TGTGCCAGCAGCCCCGGGAGGAGAGGGACCTACAATGAGCAGTTCTTC
>.|TRBV6-5|once|TRBJ2-3
CASTGQNTDTQYF
TGTGCCAGCACCGGACAAAACACAGATACGCAGTATTTT
>TRBD1|TRBV4-1|.|TRBJ1-2
CASSLQGSGQGAGGYTF
TGCGCCAGCAGCCTACAAGGCAGTGGACAGGGGGCAGGGGGCTACACCTTC
>.|TRBV9|.|TRBJ2-2
CASSVDGGLWPGELFF
TGTGCCAGCAGCGTAGACGGGGGACTGTGGCCCGGGGAGCTGTTTTTT
>TRBD2|TRBV7-9|.|TRBJ2-3
CASSVSGRDTQYF
TGTGCCAGCAGTGTTAGCGGGAGAGATACGCAGTATTTT
>TRBD1|TRBV7-6|.|TRBJ2-1
CASSPEDRGRGNEQFF
TGTGCCAGCAGCCCCGAGGACAGGGGGCGCGGGAATGAGCAGTTCTTC
>TRBD1|TRBV5-4|.|TRBJ1-1
CASSRLDRGKTEAFF
TGTGCCAGCAGCAGACTGGACAGGGGGAAGACTGAAGCTTTCTTT
>TRBD2|TRBV24-1|.|TRBJ2-7
CATSGGLAGSYEQYF
TGTGCCACCAGTGGGGGACTAGCGGGATCCTACGAGCAGTACTTC
>.|TRBV18|.|TRBJ1-2
CASSPRQQSAPNGYTF
TGTGCCAGCTCACCCCGACAGCAATCCGCCCCCAATGGCTACACCTTC
>TRBD2|TRBV6-6|.|TRBJ2-1
CASSSPTSGLWYEQFF
TGTGCCAGCAGTTCTCCGACTAGCGGCCTTTGGTATGAGCAGTTCTTC
>TRBD1|TRBV7-9|.|TRBJ1-2
CASSSRDSNYGYTF
TGTGCCAGCAGCTCCCGGGACAGTAACTATGGCTACACCTTC
>TRBD1|TRBV19|.|TRBJ1-2
CASSILGTGLNGYTF
TGTGCCAGTAGTATACTCGGGACAGGGTTGAATGGCTACACCTTC
>.|TRBV30|.|TRBJ1-2
CAWSVTIYYGYTF
TGTGCCTGGAGTGTCACAATTTATTATGGCTACACCTTC
>TRBD1|TRBV10-1|.|TRBJ2-2
CASSVTGGPTGELFF
TGCGCCAGCAGTGTTACAGGGGGGCCCACCGGGGAGCTGTTTTTT
>TRBD1|TRBV6-2/TRBV6-3|.|TRBJ1-5
CASSPDGTGGQPQHF
TGTGCCAGCAGTCCGGACGGGACAGGGGGTCAGCCCCAGCATTTT
>.|TRBV11-3|.|TRBJ1-2
CASSPGSYGYTF
TGTGCCAGCAGCCCGGGATCCTATGGCTACACCTTC
>.|TRBV28|.|TRBJ1-1
CASSLQFRGNTEAFF
TGTGCCAGCAGTTTACAGTTCAGGGGAAACACTGAAGCTTTCTTT